This T cell receptor beta chain came from a study of early T cells in non-severe SARS-CoV-2 infection (dated by TCRdb to the early 2020s). A note on the overall study: TCR sequencing used bulk RNA from unsorted whole blood, so alpha and beta chains could not be paired. Findings and caveats that apply to the study as a whole: Matching against VDJdb was skewed toward anti-spike CD8 responses, likely underestimated virus-specific expansions, and missed private and CD4 specificities.

The CDR3 runs 11 amino acids, cysteine and phenylalanine included. Left in the record is the CDR3 DNA by itself, 33 bases read in frame from the first base. V sheds 6 bases and J sheds 10 bases, leaving 10 bases between their ends. The method behind the library was 5' RACE. Sequencer: NextSeq 500. To correct for sequencing error and PCR bias, the TCR library protocol tagged individual cDNA molecules with unique molecular identifiers. Both TCR alpha and beta chains were sequenced, and tight co-correlation was observed between alpha and beta sequence abundances in each sample. From the authors' description of their analysis: Decombinator V4 was used to perform V gene, J gene and CDR3 annotation of TCR sequences. Expanded TCRs were defined as changing significantly between any two time points under a Poisson model with p below 0.0001. TCR abundances were normalised to the total number of TCRs sequenced per sample and were expressed as counts per million. TRAV1-2 paired with TRAJ12, TRAJ20 or TRAJ33 defined MAIT TCRs, while TRAV10 paired with TRAJ18 defined iNKT TCRs. VDJdb, accessed 1 November 2021, was searched for CMV, EBV and SARS-CoV-2 annotated TCRs, excluding TCRs annotated for multiple antigens. TCRdb reran the public reads through fastp at Q25 and MiXCR, keeping productive beta chains. Every distinct CDR3 protein forms one entry, paired with its most common genes and DNA. The V and J calls were determined by TCRdb, not by the authors. Recorded for this sample are tens of thousands of distinct CDR3 sequences; more than 9% of them occurred a single time. The ten largest clonotypes hold roughly 16% of the sample.

For this clonotype: Its antigen remains undetermined. No base-level quality is on record; no much larger clone is a single base apart.

The study was a case-control design nested within a healthcare worker cohort in London, UK, with weekly nasopharyngeal swab PCR tests and blood sampling. Between 23 and 31 March 2020, the week of the UK lockdown, healthcare workers were enrolled and then followed up weekly for as long as 16 weeks. In this chain, TRBV12-3 or TRBV12-4 is recombined with TRBJ2-1; the best D guess is TRBD1, with 5 bases matching. The sequence came from an adult who was a healthcare worker with PCR-confirmed SARS-CoV-2 infection or an uninfected control (not recorded which). Input material: whole blood. The CDR3 protein is CASSWGWEQFF. The bases are TGTGCCAGCAGCTGGGGCTGGGAGCAGTTCTTC.